This record looks at one T cell receptor beta chain sequence and its context. Its antigen remains unknown. V lost 5 bases and J lost 7, with 14 bases in between. The CDR3 loop spans 13 amino acids. Germline lookup yields CDR1 SEHNR and CDR2 FQNEAQ (reference sequence). The data derive from a study of cytomegalovirus exposure and HLA in healthy donors. Study in general: A later analysis reported the same platform for the roughly 110 validation repertoires and the 500 to 750 first-cohort repertoires.

TCRdb's table, derived via immunoSEQ multiplex PCR, lists solely in-frame clones and lacks some. Found here are 150,000 to 180,000 clones, around 84% of them singletons; the top ten hold roughly 1.9%. Study conclusions and caveats: The study listed 164 cytomegalovirus-associated TCR beta chains.

The sequenced sample was PBMCs. This receptor was obtained from a human donor in good health. The chain employs TRBV7-9 and TRBJ1-2, with D possibly matching TRBD1 (6 bases). CDR3 amino acids: CASSTAGTSGYTF. The CDR3 coding sequence is TGTGCCAGCAGCACCGCCGGGACAAGTGGCTACACCTTC.